This T cell receptor (beta chain) was sequenced in a study of T cells in Graves' hyperthyroidism and ophthalmopathy. In this sample, this clonotype turned up a few times. V was clipped by 6 bases and J by 7 bases; unmatched bases: 14. The CDR3 is made up of 16 amino acids. In germline, CDR1 is SGHTA, CDR2 FQGTGA. Amplified TCR beta CDR3 regions derived from RNA transcripts. First-round RT-PCR of the TCR CDR3 relied on the HTBI primer set. Each CDR3 protein gets one entry after TCRdb re-called the multiplex PCR reads with MiXCR. The data show 750,000 to 900,000 distinct CDR3 sequences, 38% seen once. This sequence originates from a man in his late teens or twenties with Graves' hyperthyroidism. The chain uses TRBV7-3 and TRBJ2-5; 10 bases are shared with TRBD2. The sample comprised blood. The CDR3 DNA follows: TGTGCCAGCAGTCTAGCGGGGGACCTCCTGGGCGGGACCCAGTACTTC. It yields the protein CASSLAGDLLGGTQYF.